The next 20 T cell receptor beta chains were all read from a single sample in a study of blood T cell repertoires in COVID-19. Profiling relied on immunoSEQ multiplex PCR, and the TCRdb table lists in-frame clones only, not all of them. The repertoire has approximately 200,000 clones, less than 90% of them found once; the top ten carry approximately 5.1%. The sequencing sample was made of peripheral blood. These receptors were obtained from a woman aged 60-75 years who had recovered from COVID-19.

The rearrangement joins TRBV6-5 to TRBJ2-3; perhaps TRBD2 as D (6 bases). This CDR3 comprises 14 residues. Per germline, CDR1 MNHEY and CDR2 SVGAGI. V was pared by 5 bases and J by 0 bases, with 9 bases between. The CDR3 loop reads CASSPRDSTDTQYF. The CDR3 coding sequence is TGTGCCAGCAGTCCGCGGGACAGCACAGATACGCAGTATTTT.

V is TRBV5-1 and J is TRBJ2-3; TRBD2 is a possible D gene (6 bases). Germline CDR1 is SGHRS and CDR2 is YFSETQ. This CDR3 has 16 amino acids. The V gene lost 4 bases and the J gene lost 1 base, with 16 bases spanning the gap. CDR3 DNA: TGCGCCAGCAGCCTAGGGACTTGGGGTCGCACAGATACGCAGTATTTT. This encodes CASSLGTWGRTDTQYF. Based on the CDR3 plus reference TRBV5-1 and TRBJ2-3, the full variable domain is KAGVTQTPRYLIKTRGQQVTLSCSPISGHRSVSWYQQTPGQGLQFLFEYFSETQRNKGNFPGRFSGRQFSNSRSEMNVSTLELGDSALYLCASSLGTWGRTDTQYFGPGTRLTVL.

There are a few counts of this clone. The chain links TRBV4-1 to TRBJ2-2; 9 bases agree with TRBD1. This CDR3 contains 17 residues. J gave up 3 bases and V 1 base, and 6 bases lay outside the gene matches. The germline gives CDR1 MGHRA, CDR2 YSYEKL. The CDR3 DNA reads as TGCGCCAGCAGCCAAGCTAACAGGGGGCAGGACACCGGGGAGCTGTTTTTT. Protein: CASSQANRGQDTGELFF.

The chain recombines TRBV5-4 with TRBJ1-1, with no clear D. Germline V gives CDR1 SGHNT, CDR2 YYREEE (reference sequence). This CDR3 is 12 amino acids long. The V gene lost 7 bases and the J gene lost 5 bases, with 12 bases spanning the gap. CDR3 DNA sequence: TGTGCCAGCCGACCGGGGAAAACTGAAGCTTTCTTT. Residues: CASRPGKTEAFF.

The chain uses TRBV19 and TRBJ2-2; possible D gene TRBD2, 5 bases. V lost 8 bases to trimming and J lost 6 bases, with 22 bases between them. Germline CDR1 LNHDA, CDR2 SQIVND (reference sequence). The CDR3 runs 16 residues. CDR3 sequence (DNA): TGTGCCAGTGGTTCCTCGGGATCCTCGGGCGCCGGGGAGCTGTTTTTT. Encoded protein: CASGSSGSSGAGELFF.

Only a few counts were recorded for this clone. J is TRBJ2-7 and V is TRBV28; TRBD1 agrees at 8 bases. Germline V CDR1 and CDR2: MDHEN, SYDVKM. The CDR3 covers 14 residues. After removal of 1 base from V and 3 bases from J, the junction contained 2 bases not matched to a gene. The CDR3 loop is CASSLSTGDYEQYF. CDR3 DNA: TGTGCCAGCAGTTTATCGACAGGGGACTACGAGCAGTACTTC.

The chain joins TRBV6-5 to TRBJ2-7; 8 bases are shared with TRBD1. The V gene end was trimmed by 4 bases and the J gene end by 4 bases; junction bases not matched to a gene: 6. Germline V gives CDR1 MNHEY, CDR2 SVGAGI. The CDR3 runs to 14 residues. CDR3: CASSLRTGWYEQYF. As DNA, the CDR3 is TGTGCCAGCAGTTTGAGGACAGGGTGGTACGAGCAGTACTTC.

V is TRBV11-1 and J is TRBJ2-7; D is ambiguous. CDR3 length equals 13 residues. CDR1 is SGHAT and CDR2 is FQDESV in the germline V gene (reference sequence). Trimming left V 2 bases short and J 5 bases short, with 10 bases between. The CDR3 region has the DNA TGTGCCAGCAGCTTAACTCCAGGCAACGAGCAGTACTTC. Its protein is CASSLTPGNEQYF.

V gene TRBV6-4 combines with J gene TRBJ1-3, with TRBD1 matching 7 bases. CDR1 is MRHNA and CDR2 is SNTAGT in the germline V gene. Losses at the gene ends were 7 bases for V and 3 bases for J; bases not matched to a gene: 9. This CDR3 is 15 amino acids long. The CDR3 DNA reads TGTGCCAGCACGAAGGGACAGACCTTTGGAAACACCATATATTTT. Amino acids: CASTKGQTFGNTIYF.

This rearrangement joins TRBV19 to TRBJ2-3; 7 bases are a match to TRBD2. This CDR3 spans 17 amino acids. Trimming at V came to 11 bases and at J to 3 bases, leaving 20 bases not matched to a gene. Looked up from germline, CDR1 is LNHDA and CDR2 is SQIVND (reference sequence). This CDR3 is CAASPEPGEGGTDTQYF. Written as DNA, the CDR3 is TGTGCCGCCTCACCCGAACCCGGGGAGGGTGGGACAGATACGCAGTATTTT.

CDR3 DNA sequence: TGTGCCAGCAGCTTAGGTCCTAGCGGGGGAGCCCTTGGGGAGACCCAGTACTTC. It codes for CASSLGPSGGALGETQYF. This chain connects TRBV11-3 to TRBJ2-5, with 10 bases matching TRBD2. From germline, CDR1 is SGHNT and CDR2 YENEEA. The trim removed 1 base at V and 5 bases at J, leaving 13 bases unmatched. CDR3 length: 18 residues.

This chain uses TRBV5-1 with TRBJ1-2; 7 nucleotides agree with TRBD1. The CDR3 covers 15 residues. Germline V gene sequence: CDR1 SGHRS, CDR2 YFSETQ. After removal of 0 bases from V and 7 bases from J, the junction contained 9 bases not matched to a gene. The CDR3 sequence is CASSLEWRQGGGYTF. The DNA for the CDR3 is TGCGCCAGCAGCTTGGAATGGCGACAGGGAGGTGGCTACACCTTC.

The V call is TRBV5-1, the J call TRBJ2-7; 11 nucleotides line up with TRBD1. The CDR3 has 15 amino acids. Germline-derived CDR1 and CDR2 are SGHRS and YFSETQ. The junction had 2 bases not matched to a gene; V was cut back by 0 bases and J by 3 bases. The CDR3 DNA sequence: TGCGCCAGCAGCTTGGCCGGGACAGGGGGCTACGAGCAGTACTTC. Translating gives CASSLAGTGGYEQYF.

The J gene is TRBJ2-1, the V gene TRBV7-9, with 10 bases identical to TRBD2. Germline values: CDR1 SEHNR, CDR2 FQNEAQ (reference sequence). Trimming took 4 bases from V and 1 from J; bases not matched to a gene: 10. This CDR3 is 18 amino acids long. The chain's CDR3 is CASSSRGSGGGSYNEQFF. The DNA for the CDR3 is TGTGCCAGCAGCTCACGCGGCAGCGGGGGGGGATCCTACAATGAGCAGTTCTTC.

The genes are TRBV30 and TRBJ2-2; 7 positions match TRBD1. This CDR3 has 15 amino acids. The germline CDR1 and CDR2 sequences are GTSNPN and SVGIG (reference sequence). V shed 2 bases and J 0 bases; nucleotides not matched to a gene: 3. The CDR3: CAWSRQGPNTGELFF. The CDR3 region has the DNA TGTGCCTGGAGTCGACAGGGCCCGAACACCGGGGAGCTGTTTTTT.

This chain joins TRBV7-2 and TRBJ2-1, with TRBD1 identical over 7 bases. The CDR3 totals 15 residues. J was trimmed by 0 bases and V by 5 bases; bases with no gene match: 4. Germline CDR1 and CDR2: SGHTA and FQGNSA. CDR3 coding DNA: TGTGCCAGCAGCCCCTGGACAGGCTCCTACAATGAGCAGTTCTTC. Translation gives CASSPWTGSYNEQFF.

This clone turned up a few times. J is TRBJ1-6 and V is TRBV19; D unresolved. The germline V gene encodes CDR1 LNHDA and CDR2 SQIVND (reference sequence). This CDR3 is 13 amino acids long. Trimming took off 7 bases at V and 10 bases at J, with 14 bases between the two ends. CDR3 sequence: CASMIGRGSPLHF. The DNA of the CDR3 is TGTGCCAGTATGATAGGCCGAGGGTCACCCCTCCACTTT.

The chain recombines TRBV5-5 with TRBJ2-4; 7 bases are shared with TRBD1. CDR3 length equals 15 residues. Germline lookup yields CDR1 SGHKS and CDR2 YYEKEE (reference sequence). With 5 bases clipped from V and 2 bases from J, the junction kept 7 bases outside the gene matches. CDR3 nucleotides: TGTGCCAGCAGGAGGGACAGCAGCTCCAAAAACATTCAGTACTTC. This gives the protein CASRRDSSSKNIQYF. The whole variable domain, remainder taken from reference TRBV5-5 and TRBJ2-4, is DAGVTQSPTHLIKTRGQQVTLRCSPISGHKSVSWYQQVLGQGPQFIFQYYEKEERGRGNFPDRFSARQFPNYSSELNVNALLLGDSALYLCASRRDSSSKNIQYFGAGTRLSVL.

The chain is built from TRBV5-8 and TRBJ2-3; no firm D call. CDR1 and CDR2 from the germline V gene are SGHTS and YDEGEE. The V end lost 4 bases, the J end lost 1 base, and 10 bases lay between the germline ends. The length of the CDR3 is 14 residues. The CDR3 sequence is CASSRVVGTDTQYF. DNA for the CDR3: TGTGCCAGCAGCCGGGTGGTTGGCACAGATACGCAGTATTTT.

This clone was detected only once. The chain recombines TRBV18 with TRBJ2-1; 10 bases are a match to TRBD2. Per the germline V gene, CDR1 is KGHSH and CDR2 is LQKENI. The V segment lost 4 bases and the J segment 6 bases; nucleotides outside the gene matches: 3. This CDR3 has 14 residues. The CDR3 DNA reads as TGTGCCAGCTCACTAGCGGGGGGTTCCAATGAGCAGTTCTTC. It specifies CASSLAGGSNEQFF.